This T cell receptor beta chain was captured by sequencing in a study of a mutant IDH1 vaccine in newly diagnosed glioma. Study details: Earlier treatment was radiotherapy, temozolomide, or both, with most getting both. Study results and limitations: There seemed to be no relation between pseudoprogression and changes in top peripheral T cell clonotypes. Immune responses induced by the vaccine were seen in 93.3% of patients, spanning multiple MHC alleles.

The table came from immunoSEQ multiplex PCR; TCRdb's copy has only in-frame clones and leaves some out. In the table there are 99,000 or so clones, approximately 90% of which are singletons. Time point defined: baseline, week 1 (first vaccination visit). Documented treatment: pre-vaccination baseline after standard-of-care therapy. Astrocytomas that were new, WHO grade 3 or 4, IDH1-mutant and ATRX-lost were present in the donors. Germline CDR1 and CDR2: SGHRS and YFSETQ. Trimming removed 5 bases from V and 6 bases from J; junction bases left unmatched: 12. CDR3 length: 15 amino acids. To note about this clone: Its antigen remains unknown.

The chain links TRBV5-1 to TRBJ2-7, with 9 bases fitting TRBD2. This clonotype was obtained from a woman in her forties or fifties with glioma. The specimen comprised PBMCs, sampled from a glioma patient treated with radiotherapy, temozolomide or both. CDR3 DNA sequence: TGCGCCAGCAGTCCCTCGGCTAGCGGGAAAAGCGAGCAGTACTTC. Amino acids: CASSPSASGKSEQYF.